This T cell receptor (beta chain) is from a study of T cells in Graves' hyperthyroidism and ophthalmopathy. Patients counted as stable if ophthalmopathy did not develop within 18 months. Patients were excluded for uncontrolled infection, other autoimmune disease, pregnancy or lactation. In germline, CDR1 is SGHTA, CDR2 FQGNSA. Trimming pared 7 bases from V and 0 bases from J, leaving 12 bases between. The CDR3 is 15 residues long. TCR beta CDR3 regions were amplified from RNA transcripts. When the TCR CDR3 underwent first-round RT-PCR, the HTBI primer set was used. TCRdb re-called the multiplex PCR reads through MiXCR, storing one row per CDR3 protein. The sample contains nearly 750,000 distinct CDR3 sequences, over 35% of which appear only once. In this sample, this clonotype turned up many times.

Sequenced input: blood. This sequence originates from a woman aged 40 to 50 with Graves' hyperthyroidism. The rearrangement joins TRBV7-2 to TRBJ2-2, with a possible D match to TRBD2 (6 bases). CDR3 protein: CASTRWTTNTGELFF. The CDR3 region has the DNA TGTGCCAGCACCCGTTGGACTACGAACACCGGGGAGCTGTTTTTT.